This T cell receptor (beta chain) emerged from a study of sequential checkpoint blockade in melanoma. The germline V gene encodes CDR1 MRHNA and CDR2 SNTAGT. Unmatched junction bases numbered 0, after V lost 2 bases and J lost 5 bases. The CDR3 spans 13 residues. Some clones are missing from TCRdb's copy, which holds only in-frame ones; the method was immunoSEQ multiplex PCR. The table records just over 15,000 clones, approximately 80% of them present only once. Documented treatment: randomized to nivolumab then ipilimumab (arm A) or the reverse (arm B). None of the patients previously received DNA-damaging chemotherapy. This clone was counted once.

The receptor comes from a human donor with melanoma. The chain employs TRBV6-4 and TRBJ1-2; 9 bases line up with TRBD1. The sample consisted of CD8+ T cells sorted from blood (inferred from file names), taken from a patient given nivolumab and ipilimumab in sequence. The DNA of the CDR3 is TGTGCCAGCAGTGACGGGACAGGGTATGGCTACACCTTC. Residues: CASSDGTGYGYTF.